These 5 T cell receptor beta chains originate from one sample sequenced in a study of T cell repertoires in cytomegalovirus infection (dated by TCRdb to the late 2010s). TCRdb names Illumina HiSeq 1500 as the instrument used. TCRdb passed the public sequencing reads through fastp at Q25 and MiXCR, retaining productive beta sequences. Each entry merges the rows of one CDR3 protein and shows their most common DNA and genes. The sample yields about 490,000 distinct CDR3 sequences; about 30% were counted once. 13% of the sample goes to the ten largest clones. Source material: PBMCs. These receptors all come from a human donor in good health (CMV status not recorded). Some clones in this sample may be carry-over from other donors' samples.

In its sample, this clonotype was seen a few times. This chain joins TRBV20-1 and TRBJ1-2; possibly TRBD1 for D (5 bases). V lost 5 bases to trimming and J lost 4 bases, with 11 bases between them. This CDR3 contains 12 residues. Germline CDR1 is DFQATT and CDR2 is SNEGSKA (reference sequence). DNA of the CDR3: TGCAGTGCTGGCAGGGAGGGCTATGGCTACACCTTC. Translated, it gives CSAGREGYGYTF.

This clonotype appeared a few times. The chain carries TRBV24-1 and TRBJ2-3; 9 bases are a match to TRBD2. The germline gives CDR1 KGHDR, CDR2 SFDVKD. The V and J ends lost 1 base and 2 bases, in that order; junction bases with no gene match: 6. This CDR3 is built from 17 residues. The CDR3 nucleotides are TGTGCCACCAGTGATTTCACAGCGGGAGGATACACAGATACGCAGTATTTT. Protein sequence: CATSDFTAGGYTDTQYF.

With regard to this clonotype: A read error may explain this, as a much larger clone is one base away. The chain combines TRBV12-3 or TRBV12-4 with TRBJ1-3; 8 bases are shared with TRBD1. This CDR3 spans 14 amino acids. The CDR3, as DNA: TGTGCCAGCAGTCTTGGACAGGGAGGAAACAGCATATATTTT. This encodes CASSLGQGGNSIYF.

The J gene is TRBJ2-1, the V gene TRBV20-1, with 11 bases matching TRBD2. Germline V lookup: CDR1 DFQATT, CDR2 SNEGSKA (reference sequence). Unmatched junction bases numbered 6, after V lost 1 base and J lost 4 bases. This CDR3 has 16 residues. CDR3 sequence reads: CSARGLAGGSYNEQFF. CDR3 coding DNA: TGCAGTGCTAGAGGGCTAGCGGGAGGATCATACAATGAGCAGTTCTTC.

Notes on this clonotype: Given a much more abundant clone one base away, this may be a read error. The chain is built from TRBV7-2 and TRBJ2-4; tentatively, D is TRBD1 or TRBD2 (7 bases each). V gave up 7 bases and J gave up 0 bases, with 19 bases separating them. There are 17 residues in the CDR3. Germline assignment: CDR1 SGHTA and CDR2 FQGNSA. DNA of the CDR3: TGTGCCAGCACCGAGGGGAGGGACAGTCTAGCCAAAAACATTCAGTACTTC. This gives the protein CASTEGRDSLAKNIQYF.